A selection of T cell receptor beta chains follows, all from one sample in a study of T cell repertoires in cytomegalovirus infection. TCRdb processed the reads anew with MiXCR; each CDR3 protein has one entry. Counted here are 140,000 to 150,000 distinct CDR3 sequences, 25% to 35% occurring once; the ten biggest clones make up roughly half. Their specific antigens are unknown. Specimen: CD8+ T cells from cultured PBMCs, collected from culture after CMV antigen stimulation. The receptors stem from a human donor in good health (CMV status not recorded). Some clones in this sample may be carry-over from other donors' samples. CDR3s include the opening cysteine and the closing phenylalanine or tryptophan. A D gene is named only where the DNA matches it firmly. Only part of the rows carry a size: once, few, many, or a class if the clone is expanded.

>TRBJ2-4|TRBV7-2|-|TRBD2
TGTGCCAGCAGCTTAGTGGGGACTAGGGAAAGTTACTTC
CASSLVGTRESYF
>TRBJ1-1|TRBV7-9|few|-
TGTGCCAGCAGCTTAAAGACATCGAACACTGAAGCTTTCTTT
CASSLKTSNTEAFF
>TRBJ2-7|TRBV7-4|-|-
TGTGCCAGCAGCTCCGAACAAGATTTCTACGAGCAGTACTTC
CASSSEQDFYEQYF
>TRBJ1-1|TRBV10-3|-|-
TGTGCCATCAGTTCCGCAGGGAAAACTGAAGCTTTCTTT
CAISSAGKTEAFF
>TRBJ2-5|TRBV4-1|-|-
TGCGCCAGCAGCCATTTCCCGTACCAAGAGACCCAGTACTTC
CASSHFPYQETQYF
>TRBJ2-1|TRBV7-2|-|-
TGTGCCAGCAGCTTATACCACTACAATGAGCAGTTCTTC
CASSLYHYNEQFF
>TRBJ2-7|TRBV7-9|many|-
TGTGCCAGCAGCTCAGCTCTCCGTAGGGGCTACGAGCAGTACTTC
CASSSALRRGYEQYF
>TRBJ2-1|TRBV30|-|TRBD1
TGTGCCTGGAGTTGGACAGGGAGGTACAATGAGCAGTTCTTC
CAWSWTGRYNEQFF
>TRBJ1-2|TRBV6-2/TRBV6-3|-|TRBD1
TGTGCCAGCAGTTACGAAAGGGACAGGGCCACCTATGGCTACACCTTC
CASSYERDRATYGYTF
>TRBJ2-7|TRBV7-9|many|TRBD2
TGTGCCAGCAGCTTCGATGTTCGGGGGGACGAGCAGTACTTC
CASSFDVRGDEQYF
>TRBJ2-7|TRBV6-1|few|-
TGTGCCAGCAGTGAAGGGGGACTTACCTACGAGCAGTACTTC
CASSEGGLTYEQYF
>TRBJ1-5|TRBV28|few|-
TGTGCCAGCAGTATATACGGGGTTGGAGATCAGCCCCAGCATTTT
CASSIYGVGDQPQHF
>TRBJ1-2|TRBV29-1|-|-
TGCAGCGTTGAAGATTTGGGGGCTATGGAGGGGCGAGCCTATGGCTACACCTTC
CSVEDLGAMEGRAYGYTF
>TRBJ1-5|TRBV7-9|many|-
TGTGCCAGCAGCTTAGAAAACGGTCAGCCCCAGCATTTT
CASSLENGQPQHF
>TRBJ1-2|TRBV12-3/TRBV12-4|-|TRBD1
TGTGCCAGCAGTGATGGACAGGGCTATGGCTACACCTTC
CASSDGQGYGYTF
>TRBJ2-3|TRBV2|-|-
TGTGCCAGCAGTGTCCCAGGCACAGATACGCAGTATTTT
CASSVPGTDTQYF
>TRBJ1-5|TRBV12-3/TRBV12-4|-|-
TGTGCCAGCGGGCGGGGGGGCAATCAGCCCCAGCATTTT
CASGRGGNQPQHF
>TRBJ1-4|TRBV7-4|-|-
TGTGCCAGCAGCTTCGACGGGACACTTAATGAAAAACTGTTTTTT
CASSFDGTLNEKLFF
>TRBJ1-1|TRBV29-1|-|-
TGCAGCGTCCGGGGTACGGTCCTTAACACTGAAGCTTTCTTT
CSVRGTVLNTEAFF
>TRBJ1-1|TRBV5-5|-|-
TGTGCCAGCAGCTTGGCTCTCAGGGGCTTGATGAACACTGAAGCTTTCTTT
CASSLALRGLMNTEAFF
>TRBJ2-2|TRBV5-4|-|TRBD2
TGTGCCAGCAGCAGACTTGGCGGGGGGGCCGAGGCCGGGGAGCTGTTTTTT
CASSRLGGGAEAGELFF
>TRBJ2-1|TRBV7-2|-|-
TGTGCCAGCAGCCCCTGGGGTGGGGGGACTTACAATGAGCAGTTCTTC
CASSPWGGGTYNEQFF
>TRBJ1-1|TRBV20-1|-|-
TGCAGTGCTAGAGAGCGCGAGGGTGAAGCTTTCTTT
CSAREREGEAFF
>TRBJ2-7|TRBV12-3/TRBV12-4|-|TRBD2
TGTGCCAGCGGGCTAGCGGGGGGGCCTAACGAGCAGTACTTC
CASGLAGGPNEQYF
>TRBJ2-2|TRBV25-1|-|TRBD2
TGTGCCAGCAGTGAAACTAGCGGGGGCACCGGGGAGCTGTTTTTT
CASSETSGGTGELFF
>TRBJ2-1|TRBV6-5|once|-
TGTGCCAGCAGTTTGCAGGGATCCTACAATGAGCAGTTCTTC
CASSLQGSYNEQFF
>TRBJ1-1|TRBV7-2|many|-
TGTGCCGGATCAGCCCTCACTGAAGCTTTCTTT
CAGSALTEAFF